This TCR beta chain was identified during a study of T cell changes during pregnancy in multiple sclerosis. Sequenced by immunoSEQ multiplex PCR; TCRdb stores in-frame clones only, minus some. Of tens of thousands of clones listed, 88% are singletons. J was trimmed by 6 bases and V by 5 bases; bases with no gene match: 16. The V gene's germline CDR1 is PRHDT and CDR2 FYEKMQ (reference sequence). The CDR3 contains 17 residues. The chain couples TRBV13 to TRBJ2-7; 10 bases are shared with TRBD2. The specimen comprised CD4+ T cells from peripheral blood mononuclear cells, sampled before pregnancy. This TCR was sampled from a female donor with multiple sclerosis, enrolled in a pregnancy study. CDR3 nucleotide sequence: TGTGCCAGCAGCATAGCCGGGACTAGCGCCCAAGACCGCGAGCAGTACTTC. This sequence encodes CASSIAGTSAQDREQYF. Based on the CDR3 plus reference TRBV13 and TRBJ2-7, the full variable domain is AAGVIQSPRHLIKEKRETATLKCYPIPRHDTVYWYQQGPGQDPQFLISFYEKMQSDKGSIPDRFSAQQFSDYHSELNMSSLELGDSALYFCASSIAGTSAQDREQYFGPGTRLTVT.